Presented here are 8 T cell receptor beta chains from one specimen sequenced in a study of tumor-infiltrating lymphocytes in primary liver carcinoma (dated by TCRdb to about 2017). Without any cell sorting, total RNA and DNA were co-extracted from roughly 18-30 mg of bulk tissue using the AllPrep DNA/RNA mini kit. Sequencer: Illumina HiSeq 2500. Starting from approximately 500 ng total RNA, TCRbeta-specific cDNA was produced by reverse transcription with a constant-region primer and ProtoScript II reverse transcriptase. Construction of the TCRbeta libraries relied on three nested rounds of multiplex PCR, following a slightly modified ARM-PCR procedure. Each of the first two PCR rounds ran for around 10 cycles using multiplex TRBV1-TRBV30 forward primers together with a Cbeta reverse primer. TCRdb reran the public reads through fastp at Q25 and MiXCR, keeping productive beta chains. Each CDR3 protein gets just one entry, which takes the most common genes and DNA from the rows behind it. The sample yields roughly 80,000 distinct CDR3 sequences; about three quarters were counted once. In total, the top ten clones hold just under 20% of the sample.

The specimen was liver tumor tissue from sampling region 1. The sample's cell subset or site label, decoded: tumor region T1, superior pole. These receptor sequences come from a man aged 35-49 years with primary liver carcinoma and hepatitis B virus infection.

The CDR3 nucleotides are TGTGCCAGCAGTTATGACGCCGTAGACTACGAGCAGTACTTC. Translation gives CASSYDAVDYEQYF. V and J are TRBV6-5 and TRBJ2-7, with D unresolved. V was cut by 3 bases and J by 3 bases, with 12 bases left in between. Germline assignment: CDR1 MNHEY and CDR2 SVGAGI. This CDR3 contains 14 residues.

The V call is TRBV7-2, the J call TRBJ2-2; 9 bases align to TRBD2. This CDR3 is built from 15 residues. After removal of 4 bases from V and 7 bases from J, the junction contained 7 bases not matched to a gene. The V gene's germline CDR1 is SGHTA and CDR2 FQGNSA. DNA of the CDR3: TGTGCCAGCAGCTGGGCGGGAGGGCCAGACGGGGAGCTGTTTTTT. Protein: CASSWAGGPDGELFF.

Concerning this clonotype: Here the CDR3 omits its conserved ending phenylalanine or tryptophan, so a read error is the likely source. Because the CDR3's place on the DNA is in doubt, the DNA is left out and the CDR3 is given as listed by TCRdb. V and J are TRBV11-2 and TRBJ2-7. The CDR3 extends over 15 residues, inclusive of both ends. Germline assignment: CDR1 SGHAT and CDR2 FQNNGV. CDR3 region: CASSRSVGISYEQYL.

The gene calls are TRBV20-1 and TRBJ2-3, with D possibly being TRBD2 (7 bases). The germline V gene has CDR1 DFQATT and CDR2 SNEGSKA (reference sequence). V shed 1 base and J shed 9 bases, with 11 bases lying between them. The CDR3 has 12 amino acids. CDR3 residues: CSARGGGHTQYF. The CDR3 DNA is TGCAGTGCTAGAGGGGGGGGACACACGCAGTATTTT.

Concerning this clonotype itself: No conserved phenylalanine or tryptophan is present at the end of the CDR3, so a read error is the likely explanation. This chain uses TRBV7-8 with TRBJ2-1; D unclear. This CDR3 has 16 residues. The germline gives CDR1 SGHVS, CDR2 FQNEAQ. The germline V and J ends were trimmed by 10 bases and 1 base, with 20 bases remaining between them. The CDR3 here is CATRRTPPSSYNEQFC. The CDR3, as DNA: TGTGCCACCCGGCGAACCCCGCCCTCTTCCTACAATGAGCAGTTCTGC.

As for this clonotype: A much larger clone lies one base from this, so it may be a read error. This chain links TRBV5-1 with TRBJ2-5; unclear D gene. V gave up 0 bases and J gave up 4 bases, with 10 bases separating them. The CDR3 loop spans 14 amino acids. Looked up from germline, CDR1 is SGHRS and CDR2 is YFSETQ. The CDR3 DNA reads as TGCGCCAGCAGCTTGGGGCAGGATGGAGAGACCCAGTACTTC. Translating gives CASSLGQDGETQYF.

In the case of this clonotype: In this CDR3 the conserved last residue, phenylalanine or tryptophan, is missing, so a read error is likely. The chain carries TRBV29-1 and TRBJ1-1, with TRBD1 as a possible D gene (5 bases). The CDR3 contains 12 residues. Per the germline V gene, CDR1 is SQVTM and CDR2 is ANQGSEA. This chain's CDR3 is CSVGGGDTEAFY. CDR3 DNA sequence: TGTAGCGTTGGTGGGGGGGACACTGAAGCTTTCTAT.

Notes on this clonotype: This sequence may be a read error, since a much larger clone differs from it by one base. V is TRBV1 and J is TRBJ2-1. TRBV1 is assigned pseudogene status. The CDR3 extends over 15 amino acids. CDR3 nucleotides: TGCACCAGCAGCCCCACATGGGGCTCCTACAATGAGCAGTTCTTC. Protein product: CTSSPTWGSYNEQFF.